The 25 T cell receptor beta chains below all came from one sample that was sequenced in a study of cytomegalovirus exposure and HLA in healthy donors. This PCR relied on a set of 60 Vbeta primers and 13 Jbeta primers. Assay used: immunoSEQ multiplex PCR; TCRdb lists only in-frame clones, some missing. The sample holds around 190,000 clones, 65% to 75% seen once. Specimen: PBMCs. The receptors derive from a man younger than 45 in good health and CMV-seropositive.

This clone came up once. The chain uses TRBV6-5 and TRBJ2-7; 7 positions match TRBD2. Germline-derived CDR1 and CDR2 are MNHEY and SVGAGI. Trimming took 6 bases from V and 0 from J; bases not matched to a gene: 5. The CDR3 loop spans 14 amino acids. The CDR3 sequence is CASSRERDSYEQYF. CDR3 nucleotides: TGTGCCAGCAGCCGTGAGCGGGACTCCTACGAGCAGTACTTC.

The chain couples TRBV6-5 to TRBJ2-7; 10 bases agree with TRBD2. Looked up from germline, CDR1 is MNHEY and CDR2 is SVGAGI. The length of the CDR3 is 14 residues. The V gene end was trimmed by 7 bases and the J gene end by 1 base; junction bases not matched to a gene: 4. This CDR3 is CASTRTSGSYEQYF. The CDR3 DNA sequence: TGTGCCAGCACCCGGACTAGCGGTTCCTACGAGCAGTACTTC.

This chain connects TRBV14 to TRBJ2-5; maybe TRBD1 (6 bases). The CDR3 sequence is 15 residues long. V dropped 2 bases and J dropped 6 bases, with 16 bases sitting between them. Germline V CDR1 and CDR2: SGHDN, FVKESK. The CDR3 loop reads CASSQSDSRGQTQYF. Here the CDR3 DNA reads TGTGCCAGCAGCCAATCGGACAGCCGCGGCCAGACCCAGTACTTC. The full variable domain, rest sourced from reference TRBV14 and TRBJ2-5, is EAGVTQFPSHSVIEKGQTVTLRCDPISGHDNLYWYRRVMGKEIKFLLHFVKESKQDESGMPNNRFLAERTGGTYSTLKVQPAELEDSGVYFCASSQSDSRGQTQYFGPGTRLLVL.

The rearrangement uses TRBV7-2 and TRBJ1-1; D remains ambiguous. V lost 1 base to trimming and J lost 6 bases, with 18 bases between them. The CDR3 contains 16 residues. Germline loops: CDR1 SGHTA, CDR2 FQGNSA. CDR3 nucleotides: TGTGCCAGCAGCTTAGGGTACAGTCTGGAAAGATCTGAAGCTTTCTTT. Translating it yields CASSLGYSLERSEAFF.

Turning to this clone: Other DNA variants within this sample encode the same CDR3. The chain joins TRBV7-9 to TRBJ2-7; 10 bases line up with TRBD1. Germline values: CDR1 SEHNR, CDR2 FQNEAQ (reference sequence). V lost 1 base and J lost 5; bases outside the gene matches: 5. CDR3 length equals 15 residues. The DNA of the CDR3 is TGTGCCAGCAGCTTAGGATGGGACAGGGGTGACGAGCAGTACTTC. This gives the protein CASSLGWDRGDEQYF.

The chain joins TRBV9 to TRBJ2-7; a weak D match, TRBD1 (5 bases). The CDR3 has 14 amino acids. Trimming cost V 3 bases and J 0 bases, with 10 bases left between them. Germline V gene sequence: CDR1 SGDLS, CDR2 YYNGEE. In DNA form, the CDR3 reads TGTGCCAGCAGCGCCCAGGGCAGCTCCTACGAGCAGTACTTC. This encodes CASSAQGSSYEQYF.

V gene TRBV15 combines with J gene TRBJ1-5; D unclear. Deletions cut 1 base from V and 5 bases from J, with 9 bases between. Germline lookup yields CDR1 LNHNV and CDR2 YYDKDF (reference sequence). CDR3 length: 14 residues. The CDR3 region is CATSRAQRDQPQHF. The CDR3, as DNA: TGTGCCACCAGCAGAGCTCAGAGGGATCAGCCCCAGCATTTT.

The genes are TRBV12-5 and TRBJ1-1; possibly TRBD1 for D (6 bases). The CDR3 extends over 13 amino acids. The V end was cut by 11 bases, the J end by 6 bases, with 19 bases between. Germline V gene sequence: CDR1 LGHNT, CDR2 FRNRAP. For the CDR3, the DNA is TGTGCTCAAGCGGGGGGCGGAAACCCTGAAGCTTTCTTT. It is translated as CAQAGGGNPEAFF.

The J gene is TRBJ2-1, the V gene TRBV5-4; weak D call: TRBD2 (6 bases). The ends were cut back, 0 bases at V and 6 bases at J, with 16 bases in the middle. The CDR3 spans 16 residues. CDR1 and CDR2 (germline): SGHNT, YYREEE (reference sequence). For the CDR3, the DNA is TGTGCCAGCAGCTTGGATCTGGGGACTCCTGTCAATGAGCAGTTCTTC. Protein: CASSLDLGTPVNEQFF.

J is TRBJ2-2 and V is TRBV9; tentative D call: TRBD1 (5 bases). The germline CDR1 and CDR2 sequences are SGDLS and YYNGEE. The length of the CDR3 is 14 residues. V was pared by 3 bases and J by 3 bases, with 9 bases between. The CDR3 nucleotides are TGTGCCAGCAGCGAGGGGCCGGACACCGGGGAGCTGTTTTTT. Translating it yields CASSEGPDTGELFF.

This clone was counted once. The chain employs TRBV9 and TRBJ2-2; 10 positions agree with TRBD2. Trimming at V came to 7 bases and at J to 6 bases, leaving 3 bases not matched to a gene. The CDR3 loop spans 13 amino acids. CDR1 is SGDLS, CDR2 YYNGEE, per germline. The CDR3 nucleotides read TGTGCCAGCGGGCTAGCGGGAGCCGGGGAGCTGTTTTTT. Its protein is CASGLAGAGELFF.

CDR3 region: CASPPEGGGYTF. As DNA, the CDR3 is TGTGCCAGCCCGCCGGAGGGCGGTGGCTACACCTTC. V and J are TRBV18 and TRBJ1-2, with D unclear. CDR3 length: 12 residues. The germline V gene has CDR1 KGHSH and CDR2 LQKENI. V was shortened by 8 bases and J by 7 bases, with 14 bases between the two germline ends.

This rearrangement joins TRBV19 to TRBJ2-6, with D possibly being TRBD2 (5 bases). Germline values: CDR1 LNHDA, CDR2 SQIVND (reference sequence). Trimming took off 4 bases at V and 2 bases at J, with 18 bases between the two ends. The CDR3 contains 18 residues. CDR3 sequence reads: CASSRVIGGLPGANVLTF. Written as DNA, the CDR3 is TGTGCCAGTAGTAGAGTGATCGGAGGCCTACCTGGGGCCAACGTCCTGACTTTC.

The CDR3 coding sequence is TGTGCCAGCAAGGGCCAGGGCGCCGGGGCCAACGTCCTGACTTTC. It specifies CASKGQGAGANVLTF. This chain joins TRBV28 and TRBJ2-6, with D maybe TRBD1 (5 bases). The CDR3 is 15 residues long. Germline CDR1 is MDHEN and CDR2 is SYDVKM. Trimming stripped 7 bases from V and 4 bases from J, with 14 bases between.

CDR3 sequence: CASSIRTAQETQYF. The CDR3 nucleotides are TGTGCCAGCAGCATAAGGACAGCCCAAGAGACCCAGTACTTC. J is TRBJ2-5 and V is TRBV5-8; possibly TRBD1 for D (6 bases). V gave up 4 bases and J gave up 1 base, with 11 bases separating them. The germline gives CDR1 SGHTS, CDR2 YDEGEE. The CDR3 sequence is 14 residues long.

This clone appeared once. The J gene is TRBJ2-6, the V gene TRBV18; TRBD1 is a possible D gene (6 bases). The CDR3 covers 15 residues. V lost 5 bases and J lost 0, with 8 bases in between. Germline V gene sequence: CDR1 KGHSH, CDR2 LQKENI. CDR3: CASSSGVSGANVLTF. The CDR3 region has the DNA TGTGCCAGCTCATCAGGGGTCTCTGGGGCCAACGTCCTGACTTTC.

This clone has more than one count but fewer than ten. The chain uses TRBV9 and TRBJ2-1, with D possibly being TRBD1 (5 bases). CDR3 size: 15 residues. Germline V gene sequence: CDR1 SGDLS, CDR2 YYNGEE. The V gene lost 5 bases and the J gene lost 0 bases, with 12 bases spanning the gap. The DNA for the CDR3 is TGTGCCAGCAGTGCTGGGGCTAGCTCCTACAATGAGCAGTTCTTC. Encoded protein: CASSAGASSYNEQFF. Variable domain in full (rest from reference TRBV9 and TRBJ2-1): DSGVTQTPKHLITATGQRVTLRCSPRSGDLSVYWYQQSLDQGLQFLIQYYNGEERAKGNILERFSAQQFPDLHSELNLSSLELGDSALYFCASSAGASSYNEQFFGPGTRLTVL.

The chain recombines TRBV7-6 with TRBJ2-7; D might be TRBD2 (5 bases). Trimming left V 5 bases short and J 7 bases short, with 21 bases between. CDR1 is SGHVS, CDR2 FNYEAQ, per germline. The length of the CDR3 is 15 residues. CDR3: CASSLRAEPAEEQYF. In DNA, the CDR3 is TGTGCCAGCAGCCTGCGGGCCGAACCTGCGGAAGAGCAGTACTTC.

The chain combines TRBV28 with TRBJ1-5; the match to TRBD1 covers 8 bases. Germline V gene sequence: CDR1 MDHEN, CDR2 SYDVKM. This CDR3 is 16 amino acids long. Trimming at V came to 6 bases and at J to 2 bases, leaving 9 bases not matched to a gene. The CDR3 spells CASSLTQGAGNQPQHF. In DNA, the CDR3 is TGTGCCAGCAGCCTGACCCAGGGGGCTGGCAATCAGCCCCAGCATTTT.

This clone was seen a few times. CDR3 DNA: TGTGCCTGGAGTGGAACGAGTAGCAATCAGCCCCAGCATTTT. Residues: CAWSGTSSNQPQHF. The chain combines TRBV30 with TRBJ1-5; D is unclear. CDR1 and CDR2 (germline): GTSNPN, SVGIG (reference sequence). Trimming left V 1 base short and J 0 bases short, with 7 bases between. This CDR3 contains 14 residues.

This chain connects TRBV4-3 to TRBJ2-2; 7 nucleotides line up with TRBD1. The CDR3 runs 14 residues. J gave up 10 bases and V 1 base, and 6 bases lay outside the gene matches. Germline V gives CDR1 LGHNA, CDR2 YSLEER. The DNA of the CDR3 is TGCGCCAGCAGCCAAGGGACAGGTCTAATGGAGCTGTTTTTT. This gives the protein CASSQGTGLMELFF.

The V and J genes are TRBV27 and TRBJ2-3, with 10 bases that match TRBD2. Germline V gene lookup returns CDR1 MNHEY and CDR2 SMNVEV (reference sequence). Losses at the gene ends were 2 bases for V and 4 bases for J; bases not matched to a gene: 12. The CDR3 totals 18 residues. The CDR3 DNA is TGTGCCAGCAGTTTACTAGCGGGAGCCCCTCCATTGCCAGATACGCAGTATTTT. Its protein is CASSLLAGAPPLPDTQYF.

The chain links TRBV28 to TRBJ2-7; the D gene is possibly TRBD2 (5 bases). V was cut by 5 bases and J by 6 bases, with 23 bases left in between. CDR1 is MDHEN and CDR2 is SYDVKM in the germline V gene. The CDR3 spans 16 residues. CDR3 loop: CASSPPKAAKRGEQYF. The CDR3, as DNA: TGTGCCAGCAGTCCCCCAAAGGCTGCTAAACGGGGCGAGCAGTACTTC.

The chain joins TRBV5-5 to TRBJ2-3; TRBD1 is a possible D gene (5 bases). The CDR3 has 17 amino acids. Looked up from germline, CDR1 is SGHKS and CDR2 is YYEKEE (reference sequence). The V gene lost 1 base and the J gene lost 0 bases, with 15 bases spanning the gap. Here the CDR3 DNA reads TGTGCCAGCAGCTTGAGAGAGGCAGGGCTAAGCACAGATACGCAGTATTTT. This translates into CASSLREAGLSTDTQYF.

This clone was counted only a few times. V is TRBV4-1 and J is TRBJ1-2, with 9 positions matching TRBD1. CDR1 and CDR2 (germline): MGHRA, YSYEKL. The V gene end was trimmed by 4 bases and the J gene end by 6 bases; junction bases not matched to a gene: 6. CDR3 length: 14 residues. The CDR3 region has the DNA TGCGCCAGCAGCCCGCTCCGACAGGGGGATGGCTACACCTTC. Protein: CASSPLRQGDGYTF.